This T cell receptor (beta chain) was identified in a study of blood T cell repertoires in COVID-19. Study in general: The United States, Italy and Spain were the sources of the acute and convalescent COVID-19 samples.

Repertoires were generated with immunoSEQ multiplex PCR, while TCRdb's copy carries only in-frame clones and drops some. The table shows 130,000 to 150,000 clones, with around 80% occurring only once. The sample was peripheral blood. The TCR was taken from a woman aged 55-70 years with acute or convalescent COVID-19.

CDR3 in amino acids: CASSDPTGLLGNEQFF. CDR3 coding DNA: TGCGCCAGCAGTGACCCGACGGGACTACTAGGGAATGAGCAGTTCTTC. The V gene is TRBV10-1, the J gene TRBJ2-1; 7 nucleotides align to TRBD2. With 3 bases clipped from V and 7 bases from J, the junction kept 12 bases outside the gene matches. CDR1 is WNHNN, CDR2 SYGVQD, per germline (reference sequence). The CDR3 is 16 residues long.